These 9 T cell receptor beta chains came from one sample sequenced in a study of cytotoxic CD8 clonotypes in ibrutinib-treated CLL. Sequencing was performed with immunoSEQ multiplex PCR; in TCRdb, only in-frame clones are kept and a portion is missing. The sample carries some 310,000 clones, about 77% recorded once. Sequenced material: PBMCs, taken before ibrutinib treatment. Receptor source: a human donor with chronic lymphocytic leukemia.

The chain couples TRBV4-3 to TRBJ2-2, with no clear D. The germline V gene encodes CDR1 LGHNA and CDR2 YSLEER. This CDR3 region has 12 residues. Trimming stripped 4 bases from V and 8 bases from J, with 8 bases between. DNA for the CDR3: TGCGCCAGCAGCCCTTGGCAGGGGGAGCTGTTTTTT. It is translated as CASSPWQGELFF.

V usage is TRBV4-2 and J usage is TRBJ2-7; weak D call: TRBD2 (5 bases). Germline V gene data show CDR1 as LGHNA and CDR2 as YNFKEQ. The CDR3 spans 15 residues. The germline V and J ends were trimmed by 1 base and 1 base, with 11 bases remaining between them. CDR3 nucleotide sequence: TGTGCCAGCAGCCAAGGGACTCTCCTTTCCTACGAGCAGTACTTC. This gives the protein CASSQGTLLSYEQYF.

The gene calls are TRBV13 and TRBJ2-5; D might be TRBD2 (8 bases). Germline CDR1 and CDR2: PRHDT and FYEKMQ (reference sequence). The CDR3 is 16 amino acids. Trimming cost V 7 bases and J 1 base, with 19 bases left between them. CDR3 region: CASTVAGQGVQETQYF. The CDR3 nucleotides read TGTGCCAGCACCGTAGCGGGGCAGGGGGTCCAAGAGACCCAGTACTTC.

This clone showed up just once. The DNA of the CDR3 is TGTGCCAGTAGTATAGATACAGGGGACTACGAGCAGTACTTC. It yields the protein CASSIDTGDYEQYF. J is TRBJ2-7 and V is TRBV19; 7 bases match TRBD1. CDR1 and CDR2 from the germline V gene are LNHDA and SQIVND (reference sequence). V gave up 0 bases and J gave up 3 bases; unmatched junction bases: 2. There are 14 residues in the CDR3.

This chain joins TRBV9 and TRBJ1-3; D call uncertain. From germline, CDR1 is SGDLS and CDR2 YYNGEE. The CDR3 is made up of 15 amino acids. V lost 0 bases and J lost 2, with 9 bases in between. CDR3 DNA sequence: TGTGCCAGCAGCGTAGCGGCAGCCGCTGGAAACACCATATATTTT. Amino acid sequence: CASSVAAAAGNTIYF.

This clone was seen only a few times. This rearrangement joins TRBV9 to TRBJ1-4, with a possible D match to TRBD1 (5 bases). V was clipped by 1 base and J by 0 bases, with 7 bases between them. The germline V gene has CDR1 SGDLS and CDR2 YYNGEE. The CDR3 sequence is 15 residues long. CDR3 nucleotides: TGTGCCAGCAGCGTAATGGGGGCAACTAATGAAAAACTGTTTTTT. It codes for CASSVMGATNEKLFF.

The chain carries TRBV7-9 and TRBJ1-1, with 9 bases fitting TRBD1. This CDR3 has 14 residues. CDR1 is SEHNR and CDR2 is FQNEAQ in the germline V gene (reference sequence). Trimming cost V 5 bases and J 11 bases; bases outside gene matches: 12. The CDR3 bases are TGTGCCAGCAGCCCTACAGGGGGCTCCGGGCGGGCTTTCTTT. It specifies CASSPTGGSGRAFF.

The J gene is TRBJ2-1, the V gene TRBV9; the D gene is possibly TRBD1 (5 bases). With 0 bases removed from V and 10 bases from J, the gap between germline ends came to 11 bases. The CDR3 loop spans 13 amino acids. CDR1 is SGDLS, CDR2 YYNGEE, per germline. The CDR3 loop is CASSVGQGPEQFF. CDR3 DNA: TGTGCCAGCAGCGTAGGGCAGGGCCCCGAGCAGTTCTTC. The entire variable domain, with the rest obtained from reference TRBV9 and TRBJ2-1, is as follows: DSGVTQTPKHLITATGQRVTLRCSPRSGDLSVYWYQQSLDQGLQFLIQYYNGEERAKGNILERFSAQQFPDLHSELNLSSLELGDSALYFCASSVGQGPEQFFGPGTRLTVL.

V usage is TRBV11-2 and J usage is TRBJ2-7; D perhaps matches TRBD2 (5 bases). The CDR3 extends over 14 amino acids. V dropped 3 bases and J dropped 5 bases, with 14 bases sitting between them. The V gene's germline CDR1 is SGHAT and CDR2 FQNNGV. The CDR3, as DNA: TGTGCCAGCAGCTTGGCTGGAGGCTGGGACGAGCAGTACTTC. Encoded protein: CASSLAGGWDEQYF.